This T cell receptor beta chain originates from a study of type 1 and type 2 diabetes patients. Overall study: Across the study, about 20 million paired-end reads were produced.

PCR was run on genomic DNA. Amplification of the beta chain CDR3 used 30 forward and 13 reverse multiplex primers. Using its own MiXCR run on the multiplex PCR reads, TCRdb lists one record per CDR3 protein. The data show fewer than 350,000 distinct CDR3 sequences, approximately 50% seen once. This clonotype was detected only a few times. The V end was cut by 6 bases, the J end by 2 bases, with 13 bases between. The CDR3 spans 14 residues. CDR1 and CDR2 from the germline V gene are SGHTA and FQGTGA. J is TRBJ1-1 and V is TRBV7-3, with D tentatively TRBD1 (6 bases). Specimen: peripheral blood mononuclear cells (PBMCs). This TCR derives from a man younger than 35 with type 2 diabetes. CDR3 sequence reads: CASRLHRVNTEAFF. The CDR3 nucleotides are TGTGCCAGCAGATTACACAGGGTTAACACTGAAGCTTTCTTT.